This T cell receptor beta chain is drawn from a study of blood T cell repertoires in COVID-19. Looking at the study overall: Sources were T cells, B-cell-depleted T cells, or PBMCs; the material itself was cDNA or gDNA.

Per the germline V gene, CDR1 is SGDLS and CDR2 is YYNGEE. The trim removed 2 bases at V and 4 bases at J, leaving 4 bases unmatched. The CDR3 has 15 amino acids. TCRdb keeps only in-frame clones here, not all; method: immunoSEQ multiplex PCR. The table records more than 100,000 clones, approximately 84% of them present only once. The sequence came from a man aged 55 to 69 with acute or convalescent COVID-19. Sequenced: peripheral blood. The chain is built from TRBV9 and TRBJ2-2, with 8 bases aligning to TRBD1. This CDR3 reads CASSVQGAATGELFF. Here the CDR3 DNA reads TGTGCCAGCAGCGTTCAGGGGGCCGCCACCGGGGAGCTGTTTTTT.